Sequencing of this TCR beta chain was carried out in a study of monozygotic twins with inflammatory bowel disease. General study points: Twins with IBD were found to have lower TCRbeta diversity (inverse Simpson) than healthy co-twins.

TCRdb re-called the 5' RACE reads and gives one entry per CDR3 protein, without DNA. This sample contains nearly 450,000 distinct CDR3 sequences. The CDR3 spans 14 residues. Germline CDR1 reads LGHDT; CDR2 reads YNNKEL (reference sequence). As for this clonotype: Antigen unknown.

This TCR was sampled from a human donor with ulcerative colitis or Crohn's disease, or a healthy co-twin of an affected twin (not recorded which). This chain links TRBV3-1 with TRBJ2-1; with no DNA, the TCRdb D assignment of TRBD1 cannot be verified. The specimen sequenced was blood. The CDR3 spells CASSQNGIYNEQFF.